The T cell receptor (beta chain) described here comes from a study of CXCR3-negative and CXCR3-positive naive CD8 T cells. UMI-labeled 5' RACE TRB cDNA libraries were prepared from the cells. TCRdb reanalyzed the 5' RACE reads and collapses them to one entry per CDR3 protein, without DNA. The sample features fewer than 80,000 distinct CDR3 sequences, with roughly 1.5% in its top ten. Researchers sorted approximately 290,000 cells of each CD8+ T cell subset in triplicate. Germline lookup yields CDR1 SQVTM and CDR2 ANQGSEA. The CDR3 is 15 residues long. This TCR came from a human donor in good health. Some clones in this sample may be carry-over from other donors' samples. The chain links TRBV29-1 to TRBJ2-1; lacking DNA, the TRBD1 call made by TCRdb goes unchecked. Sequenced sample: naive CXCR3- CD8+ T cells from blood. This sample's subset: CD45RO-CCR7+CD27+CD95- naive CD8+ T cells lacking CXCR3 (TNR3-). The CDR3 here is CSVVFWWQGDNEQFF.